This TCR beta chain was sequenced in a study of cytomegalovirus exposure and HLA in healthy donors. A multiplex PCR was run with 60 Vbeta primers and 13 Jbeta primers. Sequencing used immunoSEQ multiplex PCR; TCRdb keeps in-frame clones, though not all of them. Of fewer than 300,000 clones listed, about four fifths are singletons. Comments on this clone: What it recognizes is unknown.

This CDR3 has 18 amino acids. Per the germline V gene, CDR1 is LGHNT and CDR2 is FRNRAP. V shed 6 bases, J shed 0 bases, and the junction held 15 bases outside the gene matches. Broader study findings: Clonal expansion was found to be greater in HLA-associated TCR beta chains than in equally common others in a later analysis. In the analysis, some V segments, TRBV6-2 and TRBV6-3 included, were excluded as indistinguishable.

The chain uses TRBV12-5 and TRBJ2-7; 9 positions match TRBD2. This TCR was recovered from a girl aged 2 to 9 in good health and CMV-seronegative. Sequenced: PBMCs. The CDR3 is CASGKAGGSQITSYEQYF. CDR3 nucleotide sequence: TGTGCTAGTGGGAAGGCGGGAGGGAGCCAGATAACCTCCTACGAGCAGTACTTC.